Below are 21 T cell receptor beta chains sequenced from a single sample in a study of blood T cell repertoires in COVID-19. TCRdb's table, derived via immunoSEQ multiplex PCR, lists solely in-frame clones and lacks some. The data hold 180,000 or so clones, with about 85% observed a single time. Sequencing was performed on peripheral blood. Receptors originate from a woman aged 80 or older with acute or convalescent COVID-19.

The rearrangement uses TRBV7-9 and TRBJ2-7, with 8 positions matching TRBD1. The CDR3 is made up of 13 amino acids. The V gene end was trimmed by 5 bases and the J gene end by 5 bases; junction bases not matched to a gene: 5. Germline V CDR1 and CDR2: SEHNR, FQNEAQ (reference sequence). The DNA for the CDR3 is TGTGCCAGCAGCACCCTGGACAGGGACGAGCAGTACTTC. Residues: CASSTLDRDEQYF.

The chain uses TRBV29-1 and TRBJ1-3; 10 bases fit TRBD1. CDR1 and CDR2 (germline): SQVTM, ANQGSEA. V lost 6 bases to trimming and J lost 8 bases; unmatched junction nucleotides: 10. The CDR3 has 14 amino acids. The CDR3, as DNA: TGCAGCGTATCTGGGACAGGGGTTCTTGACACCATATATTTT. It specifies CSVSGTGVLDTIYF.

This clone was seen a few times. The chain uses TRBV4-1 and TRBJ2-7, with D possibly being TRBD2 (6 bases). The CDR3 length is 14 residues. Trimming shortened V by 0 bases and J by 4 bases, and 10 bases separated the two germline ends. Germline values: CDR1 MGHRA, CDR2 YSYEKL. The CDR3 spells CASSQDRGIYEQYF. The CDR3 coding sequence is TGCGCCAGCAGCCAAGATCGGGGGATATACGAGCAGTACTTC.

The CDR3: CAISKELADSDTQYF. Here the CDR3 DNA reads TGTGCCATCAGCAAAGAACTAGCGGACTCAGATACGCAGTATTTT. The chain links TRBV10-3 to TRBJ2-3; 8 bases are shared with TRBD2. In germline, CDR1 is ENHRY, CDR2 SYGVKD. The CDR3 totals 15 residues. V lost 6 bases, J lost 4 bases, and 9 bases stayed unmatched.

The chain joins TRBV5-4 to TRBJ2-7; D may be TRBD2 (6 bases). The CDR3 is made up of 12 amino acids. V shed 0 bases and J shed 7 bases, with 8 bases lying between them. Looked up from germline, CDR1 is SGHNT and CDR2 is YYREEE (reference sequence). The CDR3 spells CASSLAGLEQYF. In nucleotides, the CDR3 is TGTGCCAGCAGCTTGGCCGGACTAGAGCAGTACTTC.

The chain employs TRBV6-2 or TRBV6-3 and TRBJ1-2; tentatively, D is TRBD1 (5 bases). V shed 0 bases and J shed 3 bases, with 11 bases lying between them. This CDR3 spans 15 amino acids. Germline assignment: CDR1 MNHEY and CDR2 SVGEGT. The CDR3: CASSYSGQQDYGYTF. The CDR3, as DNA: TGTGCCAGCAGTTACTCGGGCCAACAGGACTATGGCTACACCTTC.

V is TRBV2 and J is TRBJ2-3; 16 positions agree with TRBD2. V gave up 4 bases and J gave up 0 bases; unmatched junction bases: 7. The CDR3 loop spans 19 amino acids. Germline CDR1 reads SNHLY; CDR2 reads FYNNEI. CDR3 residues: CASSVGLAGGESSTDTQYF. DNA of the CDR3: TGTGCCAGCAGTGTGGGACTAGCGGGAGGGGAATCTAGCACAGATACGCAGTATTTT.

The CDR3 loop reads CSASSAASNQPQHF. The DNA for the CDR3 is TGCAGTGCTAGTTCGGCGGCGAGTAATCAGCCCCAGCATTTT. V gene TRBV20-1 combines with J gene TRBJ1-5, with D unclear. Trimming took 3 bases from V and 4 from J, leaving 13 bases between them. From germline, CDR1 is DFQATT and CDR2 SNEGSKA (reference sequence). The CDR3 contains 14 residues.

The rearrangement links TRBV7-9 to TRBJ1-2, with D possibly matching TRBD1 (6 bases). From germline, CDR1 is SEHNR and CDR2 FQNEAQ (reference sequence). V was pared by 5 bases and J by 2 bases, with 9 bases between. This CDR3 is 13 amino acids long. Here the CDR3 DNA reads TGTGCCAGCAGCGTCGGGACAAACTATGGCTACACCTTC. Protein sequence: CASSVGTNYGYTF.

CDR3 loop: CASSITSGRGDTQYF. The CDR3 coding sequence is TGTGCCAGTAGTATAACTAGCGGGAGGGGAGATACGCAGTATTTT. The J gene is TRBJ2-3, the V gene TRBV19; TRBD2 aligns across 13 bases. Trimming cost V 2 bases and J 5 bases; bases outside gene matches: 1. This CDR3 comprises 15 residues. The germline gives CDR1 LNHDA, CDR2 SQIVND (reference sequence). The complete variable domain, with remaining parts taken from reference TRBV19 and TRBJ2-3, reads DGGITQSPKYLFRKEGQNVTLSCEQNLNHDAMYWYRQDPGQGLRLIYYSQIVNDFQKGDIAEGYSVSREKKESFPLTVTSAQKNPTAFYLCASSITSGRGDTQYFGPGTRLTVL.

The CDR3, as DNA: TGCGCCAGCAGCTCTCGACTAACAGGGGGCGAAGATACGCAGTATTTT. Residues: CASSSRLTGGEDTQYF. This chain links TRBV5-1 with TRBJ2-3; 9 nucleotides align to TRBD1. Germline CDR1 reads SGHRS; CDR2 reads YFSETQ. The CDR3 is made up of 16 amino acids. Trimming removed 3 bases from V and 5 bases from J; junction bases left unmatched: 10.

CDR3 nucleotide sequence: TGCGCCAGCAGCTTGATCGCAGGATCGAACACTGAAGCTTTCTTT. It encodes CASSLIAGSNTEAFF. V gene TRBV5-1 combines with J gene TRBJ1-1, with D uncertain. Trimming left V 1 base short and J 1 base short, with 11 bases between. Germline V gives CDR1 SGHRS, CDR2 YFSETQ. CDR3 length: 15 amino acids.

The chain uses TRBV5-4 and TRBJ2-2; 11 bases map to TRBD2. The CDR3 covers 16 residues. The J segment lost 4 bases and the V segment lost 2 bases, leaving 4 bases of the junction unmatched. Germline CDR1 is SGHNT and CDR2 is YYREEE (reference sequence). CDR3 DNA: TGTGCCAGCAGCTTTAGCGGGAGGGATATCACCGGGGAGCTGTTTTTT. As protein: CASSFSGRDITGELFF. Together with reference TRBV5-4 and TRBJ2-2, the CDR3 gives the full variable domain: ETGVTQSPTHLIKTRGQQVTLRCSSQSGHNTVSWYQQALGQGPQFIFQYYREEENGRGNFPPRFSGLQFPNYSSELNVNALELDDSALYLCASSFSGRDITGELFFGEGSRLTVL.

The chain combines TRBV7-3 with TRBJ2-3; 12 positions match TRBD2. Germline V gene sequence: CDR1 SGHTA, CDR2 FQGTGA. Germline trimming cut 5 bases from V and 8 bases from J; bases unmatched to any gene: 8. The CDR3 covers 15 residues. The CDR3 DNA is TGTGCCAGCAGCCAGGGACTAGCGGGCGGTGGTACGCAGTATTTT. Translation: CASSQGLAGGGTQYF.

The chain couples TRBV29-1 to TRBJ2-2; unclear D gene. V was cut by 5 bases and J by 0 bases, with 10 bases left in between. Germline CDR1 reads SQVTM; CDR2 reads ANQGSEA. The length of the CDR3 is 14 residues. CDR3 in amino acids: CSVQKPTNTGELFF. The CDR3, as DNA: TGCAGCGTTCAAAAGCCAACGAACACCGGGGAGCTGTTTTTT.

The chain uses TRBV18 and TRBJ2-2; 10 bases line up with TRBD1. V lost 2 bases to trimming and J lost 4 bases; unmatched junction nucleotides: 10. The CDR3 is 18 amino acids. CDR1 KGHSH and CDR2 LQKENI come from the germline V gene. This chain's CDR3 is CASSPTSRQGARTGELFF. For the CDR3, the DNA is TGTGCCAGCTCACCAACCTCGAGACAGGGGGCTCGCACCGGGGAGCTGTTTTTT. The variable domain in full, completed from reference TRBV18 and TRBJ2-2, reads NAGVMQNPRHLVRRRGQEARLRCSPMKGHSHVYWYRQLPEEGLKFMVYLQKENIIDESGMPKERFSAEFPKEGPSILRIQQVVRGDSAAYFCASSPTSRQGARTGELFFGEGSRLTVL.

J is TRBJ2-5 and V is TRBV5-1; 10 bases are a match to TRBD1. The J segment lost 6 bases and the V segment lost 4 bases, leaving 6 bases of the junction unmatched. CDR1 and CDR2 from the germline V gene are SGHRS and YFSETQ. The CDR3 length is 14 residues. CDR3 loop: CASSDRDRGKTQYF. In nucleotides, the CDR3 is TGCGCCAGCAGCGACCGGGACAGGGGAAAGACCCAGTACTTC.

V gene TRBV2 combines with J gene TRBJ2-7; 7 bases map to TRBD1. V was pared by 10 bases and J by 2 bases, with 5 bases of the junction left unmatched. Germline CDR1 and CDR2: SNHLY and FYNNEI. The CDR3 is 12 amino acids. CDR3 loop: CAIRTGTYEQYF. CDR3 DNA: TGTGCCATCAGGACAGGAACCTACGAGCAGTACTTC.

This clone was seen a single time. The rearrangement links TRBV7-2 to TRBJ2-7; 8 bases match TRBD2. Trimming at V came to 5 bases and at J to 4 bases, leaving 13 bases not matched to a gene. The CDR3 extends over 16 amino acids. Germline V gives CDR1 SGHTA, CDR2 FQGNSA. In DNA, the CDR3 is TGTGCCAGCAGCGCCAGAGCGGGAGAAGGGGTATACGAGCAGTACTTC. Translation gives CASSARAGEGVYEQYF.

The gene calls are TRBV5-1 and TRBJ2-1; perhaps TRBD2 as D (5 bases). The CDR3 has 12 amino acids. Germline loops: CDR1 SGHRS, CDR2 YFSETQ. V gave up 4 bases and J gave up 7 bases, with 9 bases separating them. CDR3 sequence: CASSPPGNEQFF. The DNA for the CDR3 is TGCGCCAGCAGCCCTCCGGGGAATGAGCAGTTCTTC.

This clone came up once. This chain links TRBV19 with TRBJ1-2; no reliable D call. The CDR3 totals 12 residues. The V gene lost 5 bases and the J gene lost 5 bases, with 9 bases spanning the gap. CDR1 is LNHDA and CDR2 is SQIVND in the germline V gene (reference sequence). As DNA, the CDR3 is TGTGCCAGTAGTTTTGGAGGTTATGGCTACACCTTC. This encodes CASSFGGYGYTF.